This T cell receptor beta chain is drawn from a study of blood T cell dynamics during melanoma immunotherapy. The assay was immunoSEQ multiplex PCR, and TCRdb's table has in-frame clones only and misses some. Here the sample spans 15,000 or so clones, approximately 90% being singletons. Germline CDR1 and CDR2: LNHDA and SQIVND (reference sequence). Unmatched junction bases numbered 5, after V lost 5 bases and J lost 5 bases. The length of the CDR3 is 13 residues. Time point denoted: pre-treatment baseline. The chain joins TRBV19 to TRBJ1-2; 7 bases fit TRBD1. The sequence derives from a human donor with melanoma. The sample consisted of blood, taken from a patient treated with checkpoint blockade. The CDR3 region is CASSQDRLYGYTF. DNA for the CDR3: TGTGCCAGTAGTCAGGACAGGCTTTATGGCTACACCTTC.